This T cell receptor (beta chain) originates from a study of shared clonotypes between healthy human individuals. A word on this clone: Its antigen is not identified.

Deletions cut 11 bases from V and 1 base from J, with 9 bases between. From germline, CDR1 is SEHNR and CDR2 FQNEAQ (reference sequence). The CDR3 covers 13 residues. TCRdb's table, derived via immunoSEQ multiplex PCR, lists solely in-frame clones and lacks some. In the table there are over a million clones, approximately 80% of which are singletons. Findings and caveats of the study: The sampled material consisted only of blood, and tissue repertoires are likely to differ. Across subsets, estimated richness was generally greater for naive than for memory populations.

The chain joins TRBV7-9 to TRBJ2-6, with D unresolved. Sequencing used memory CD4+ T cells from PBMCs. Subset indicated: CD45RA-negative fraction. This receptor was identified in a man aged 18 to 29 in good health. Some clones in this sample may be carry-over from other donors' samples. CDR3 in amino acids: CAARTSGANVLTF. In nucleotides, the CDR3 is TGTGCCGCCCGGACGTCTGGGGCCAACGTCCTGACTTTC.